These 17 T cell receptor beta chains came from one sample sequenced in a study of blood T cell repertoires in COVID-19. Clones were sequenced by immunoSEQ multiplex PCR, and TCRdb holds only the in-frame ones, with some missing. The sample carries around 140,000 clones, about 87% recorded once. The sample comprised peripheral blood. These receptors were collected from a man in his fifties or sixties with acute or convalescent COVID-19.

The chain employs TRBV19 and TRBJ1-2; 9 bases match TRBD1. The CDR3 contains 13 residues. CDR1 is LNHDA, CDR2 SQIVND, per germline (reference sequence). The trim removed 3 bases at V and 8 bases at J, leaving 4 bases unmatched. The CDR3 reads CASSITGGRGYTF. The CDR3 nucleotides are TGTGCCAGTAGTATTACAGGGGGCCGGGGCTACACCTTC.

The CDR3 loop reads CASSPTGGRTRGYGYTF. The CDR3 region has the DNA TGTGCCAGCAGCCCAACAGGGGGGAGAACCCGGGGCTATGGCTACACCTTC. The rearrangement uses TRBV28 and TRBJ1-2; TRBD1 matches 8 bases. This CDR3 has 17 residues. The germline CDR1 and CDR2 sequences are MDHEN and SYDVKM. V dropped 6 bases and J dropped 4; count of bases not matched to a gene: 16.

This chain uses TRBV7-9 with TRBJ1-1; 12 positions agree with TRBD1. The V gene end was trimmed by 6 bases and the J gene end by 3 bases; junction bases not matched to a gene: 8. Germline assignment: CDR1 SEHNR and CDR2 FQNEAQ (reference sequence). The CDR3 spans 16 residues. Here the CDR3 DNA reads TGTGCCAGCAGAGACCGGGACAGGGGGCGTCACACTGAAGCTTTCTTT. Its translation is CASRDRDRGRHTEAFF.

The genes are TRBV18 and TRBJ1-1; TRBD1 matches at 7 bases. Germline CDR1 reads KGHSH; CDR2 reads LQKENI. The J segment lost 4 bases and the V segment lost 5 bases, leaving 4 bases of the junction unmatched. This CDR3 comprises 13 residues. CDR3 bases: TGTGCCAGCTCAGACAGGGTAGGCACTGAAGCTTTCTTT. This codes for CASSDRVGTEAFF.

The chain links TRBV19 to TRBJ1-1, with D hard to call. With 5 bases removed from V and 4 bases from J, the gap between germline ends came to 14 bases. The CDR3 has 14 residues. Germline CDR1 and CDR2: LNHDA and SQIVND (reference sequence). CDR3 nucleotides: TGTGCCAGTAGTCCACGACAAAGGCCCACTGAAGCTTTCTTT. Amino acid sequence: CASSPRQRPTEAFF.

This clone was observed a few times. The CDR3 bases are TGTGCCAGCAGCCAATCCCCACAGTTCCGAGAGACCCAGTACTTC. As protein: CASSQSPQFRETQYF. The chain has TRBV3-1 (or the pseudogene TRBV3-2) and TRBJ2-5; D unresolved. This CDR3 has 15 residues. The V end lost 2 bases, the J end lost 4 bases, and 14 bases lay between the germline ends. CDR1 is LGHDT, CDR2 YNNKEL, per germline (reference sequence).

The rearrangement joins TRBV7-2 to TRBJ1-3; D is unclear. The CDR3 runs to 13 residues. Germline V gene lookup returns CDR1 SGHTA and CDR2 FQGNSA. V lost 1 base and J 8 bases, leaving 9 bases between the germline ends. CDR3 residues: CASSLGPEDTIYF. CDR3 bases: TGTGCCAGCAGCTTAGGGCCCGAGGACACCATATATTTT.

This clone occurred a few times. The chain combines TRBV27 with TRBJ1-5; D is uncertain. The CDR3 is 16 residues long. CDR1 and CDR2 (germline): MNHEY, SMNVEV (reference sequence). V lost 6 bases to trimming and J lost 3 bases, with 18 bases between them. The CDR3 here is CASRDSGKTLNQPQHF. The CDR3 region has the DNA TGTGCCAGCAGGGATTCGGGTAAGACTCTCAATCAGCCCCAGCATTTT.

This clone was recorded once. The V and J genes are TRBV18 and TRBJ1-2; D is unclear. Germline V lookup: CDR1 KGHSH, CDR2 LQKENI. The V and J ends lost 3 bases and 2 bases respectively, with 10 bases between them. CDR3 size: 14 residues. CDR3 protein: CASSPTAGNYGYTF. CDR3 bases: TGTGCCAGCTCACCCACGGCCGGGAACTATGGCTACACCTTC.

This clone came up once. Here the CDR3 reads CASSQDHRVKGYTF. In DNA, the CDR3 is TGTGCCAGCAGCCAAGATCACAGGGTGAAGGGCTACACCTTC. V gene TRBV14 combines with J gene TRBJ1-2; TRBD1 is a possible D gene (6 bases). V lost 0 bases and J 8 bases, leaving 13 bases between the germline ends. This CDR3 is 14 amino acids long. Germline CDR1 and CDR2: SGHDN and FVKESK.

This chain uses TRBV7-2 with TRBJ1-1, with D hard to call. V was cut by 5 bases and J by 4 bases, with 17 bases left in between. Germline V gene sequence: CDR1 SGHTA, CDR2 FQGNSA. This CDR3 contains 15 residues. CDR3: CASSRLGPAGTEAFF. The CDR3 nucleotides read TGTGCCAGCAGCCGTTTAGGTCCAGCGGGCACTGAAGCTTTCTTT.

The V call is TRBV14, the J call TRBJ2-7; the match to TRBD2 covers 12 bases. The trim removed 4 bases at V and 4 bases at J, leaving 5 bases unmatched. Germline V gives CDR1 SGHDN, CDR2 FVKESK. The CDR3 runs to 15 residues. CDR3 coding DNA: TGTGCCAGCAGCCCTAGGACTAGCGGGAATTACGAGCAGTACTTC. This codes for CASSPRTSGNYEQYF. Variable domain in full (rest from reference TRBV14 and TRBJ2-7): EAGVTQFPSHSVIEKGQTVTLRCDPISGHDNLYWYRRVMGKEIKFLLHFVKESKQDESGMPNNRFLAERTGGTYSTLKVQPAELEDSGVYFCASSPRTSGNYEQYFGPGTRLTVT.

There are a few counts of this clone. The chain employs TRBV30 and TRBJ1-4; D might be TRBD1 (6 bases). This CDR3 has 15 residues. CDR1 GTSNPN and CDR2 SVGIG come from the germline V gene (reference sequence). The V end was cut by 1 base, the J end by 2 bases, with 11 bases between. The CDR3 protein is CAWSALGGTNEKLFF. Written as DNA, the CDR3 is TGTGCCTGGAGTGCCCTAGGGGGTACTAATGAAAAACTGTTTTTT. The full variable domain, in which reference TRBV30 and TRBJ1-4 provide the parts outside the CDR3, is SQTIHQWPATLVQPVGSPLSLECTVEGTSNPNLYWYRQAAGRGLQLLFYSVGIGQISSEVPQNLSASRPQDRQFILSSKKLLLSDSGFYLCAWSALGGTNEKLFFGSGTQLSVL.

This clone was observed once. This chain uses TRBV6-5 with TRBJ2-1; 12 bases are shared with TRBD2. Germline V gene sequence: CDR1 MNHEY, CDR2 SVGAGI. This CDR3 is 14 amino acids long. Unmatched junction bases numbered 11, after V lost 11 bases and J lost 9 bases. In DNA form, the CDR3 reads TGTGCCCTTCTAGCGGGAGGGCCTGGGGGTGAGCAGTTCTTC. Amino acid sequence: CALLAGGPGGEQFF.

This chain links TRBV2 with TRBJ1-5, with 8 bases fitting TRBD1. The CDR3 is made up of 14 amino acids. V shed 3 bases, J shed 3 bases, and the junction held 1 base outside the gene matches. Germline values: CDR1 SNHLY, CDR2 FYNNEI. As DNA, the CDR3 is TGTGCCAGCAGTGACAGGGGGCACAATCAGCCCCAGCATTTT. Protein: CASSDRGHNQPQHF.

This clone is a singleton in its sample. V is TRBV25-1 and J is TRBJ2-4; TRBD2 agrees at 11 bases. The length of the CDR3 is 17 residues. V shed 1 base and J 4 bases; nucleotides not matched to a gene: 6. The germline V gene encodes CDR1 MGHDK and CDR2 SYGVNS. The CDR3 coding sequence is TGTGCCAGCAGTGAATCTGGTAGCGGGAGGGGTAAAAACATTCAGTACTTC. This encodes CASSESGSGRGKNIQYF.

The V gene is TRBV10-1, the J gene TRBJ2-1; TRBD2 aligns across 7 bases. CDR1 and CDR2 from the germline V gene are WNHNN and SYGVQD (reference sequence). The CDR3 is 18 amino acids. With 0 bases clipped from V and 0 bases from J, the junction kept 8 bases outside the gene matches. The CDR3 here is CASSESRASGPSYNEQFF. The CDR3 nucleotides read TGCGCCAGCAGTGAGTCTAGGGCTAGCGGCCCCTCCTACAATGAGCAGTTCTTC.